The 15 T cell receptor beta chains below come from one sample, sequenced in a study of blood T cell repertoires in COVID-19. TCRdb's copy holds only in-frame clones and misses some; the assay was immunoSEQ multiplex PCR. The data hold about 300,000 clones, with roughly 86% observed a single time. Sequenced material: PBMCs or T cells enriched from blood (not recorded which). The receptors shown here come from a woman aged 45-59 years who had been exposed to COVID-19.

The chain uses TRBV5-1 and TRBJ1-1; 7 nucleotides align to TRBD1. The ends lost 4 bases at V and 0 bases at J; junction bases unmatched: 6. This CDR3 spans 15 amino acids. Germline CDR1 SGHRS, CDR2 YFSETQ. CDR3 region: CASSPGQPMNTEAFF. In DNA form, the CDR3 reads TGCGCCAGCAGCCCGGGACAGCCCATGAACACTGAAGCTTTCTTT. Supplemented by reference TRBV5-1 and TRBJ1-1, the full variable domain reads KAGVTQTPRYLIKTRGQQVTLSCSPISGHRSVSWYQQTPGQGLQFLFEYFSETQRNKGNFPGRFSGRQFSNSRSEMNVSTLELGDSALYLCASSPGQPMNTEAFFGQGTRLTVV.

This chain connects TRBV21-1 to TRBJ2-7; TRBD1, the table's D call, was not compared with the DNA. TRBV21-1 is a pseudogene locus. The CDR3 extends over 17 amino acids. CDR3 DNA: TGTGCCAGCAGCAAAGGACCGGGACAAGGGCCTCTCGGGGAGCAGTACTTC. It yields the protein CASSKGPGQGPLGEQYF.

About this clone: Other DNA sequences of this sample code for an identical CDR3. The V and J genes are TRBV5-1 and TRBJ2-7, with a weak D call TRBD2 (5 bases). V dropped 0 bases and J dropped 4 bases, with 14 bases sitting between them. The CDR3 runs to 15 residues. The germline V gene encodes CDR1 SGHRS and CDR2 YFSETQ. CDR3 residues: CASSLALAGGYEQYF. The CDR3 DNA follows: TGCGCCAGCAGCTTGGCTTTGGCAGGAGGATACGAGCAGTACTTC. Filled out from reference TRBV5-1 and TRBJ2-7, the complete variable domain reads KAGVTQTPRYLIKTRGQQVTLSCSPISGHRSVSWYQQTPGQGLQFLFEYFSETQRNKGNFPGRFSGRQFSNSRSEMNVSTLELGDSALYLCASSLALAGGYEQYFGPGTRLTVT.

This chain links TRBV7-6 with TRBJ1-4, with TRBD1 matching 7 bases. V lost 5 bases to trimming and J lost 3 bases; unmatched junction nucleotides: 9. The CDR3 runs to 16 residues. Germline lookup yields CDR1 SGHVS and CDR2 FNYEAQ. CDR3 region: CASSRIGDRPNEKLFF. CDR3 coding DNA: TGTGCCAGCAGCCGGATAGGGGACAGACCTAATGAAAAACTGTTTTTT.

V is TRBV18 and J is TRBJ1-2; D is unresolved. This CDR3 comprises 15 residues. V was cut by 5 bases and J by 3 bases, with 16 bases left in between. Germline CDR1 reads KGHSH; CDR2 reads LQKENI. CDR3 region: CASSEGEGSYYGYTF. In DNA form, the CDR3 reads TGTGCCAGCTCAGAGGGAGAGGGAAGTTACTATGGCTACACCTTC.

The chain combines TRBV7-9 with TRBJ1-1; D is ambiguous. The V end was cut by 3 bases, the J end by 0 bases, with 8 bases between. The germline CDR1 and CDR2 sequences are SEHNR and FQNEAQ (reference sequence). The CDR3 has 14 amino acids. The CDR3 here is CASSLVRMNTEAFF. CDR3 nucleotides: TGTGCCAGCAGCTTGGTCAGGATGAACACTGAAGCTTTCTTT.

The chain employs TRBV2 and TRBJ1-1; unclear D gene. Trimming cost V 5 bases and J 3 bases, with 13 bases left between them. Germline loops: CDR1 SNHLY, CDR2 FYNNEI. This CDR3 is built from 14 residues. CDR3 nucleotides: TGTGCCAGCAGTCCTGACATAACGTACACTGAAGCTTTCTTT. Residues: CASSPDITYTEAFF.

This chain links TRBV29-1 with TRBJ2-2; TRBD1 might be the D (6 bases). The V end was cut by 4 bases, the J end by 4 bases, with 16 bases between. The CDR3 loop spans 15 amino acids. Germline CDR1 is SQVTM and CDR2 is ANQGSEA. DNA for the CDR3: TGCAGCGTTGGAATAGGACAGATGCCCACCGGGGAGCTGTTTTTT. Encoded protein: CSVGIGQMPTGELFF.

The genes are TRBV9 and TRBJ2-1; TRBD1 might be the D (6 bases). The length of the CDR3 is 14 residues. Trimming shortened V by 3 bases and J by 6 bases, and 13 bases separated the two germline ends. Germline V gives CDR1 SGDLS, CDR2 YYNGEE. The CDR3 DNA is TGTGCCAGCAGCGGAAGACAGGTGAGCAATGAGCAGTTCTTC. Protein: CASSGRQVSNEQFF. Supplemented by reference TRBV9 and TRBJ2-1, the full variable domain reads DSGVTQTPKHLITATGQRVTLRCSPRSGDLSVYWYQQSLDQGLQFLIQYYNGEERAKGNILERFSAQQFPDLHSELNLSSLELGDSALYFCASSGRQVSNEQFFGPGTRLTVL.

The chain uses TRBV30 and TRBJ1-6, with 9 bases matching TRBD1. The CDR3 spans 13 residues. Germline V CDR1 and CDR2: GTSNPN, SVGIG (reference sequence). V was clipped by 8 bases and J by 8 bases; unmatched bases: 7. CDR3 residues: CAGTGQSYSPLHF. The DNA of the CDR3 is TGTGCCGGGACAGGGCAGAGTTATTCACCCCTCCACTTT.

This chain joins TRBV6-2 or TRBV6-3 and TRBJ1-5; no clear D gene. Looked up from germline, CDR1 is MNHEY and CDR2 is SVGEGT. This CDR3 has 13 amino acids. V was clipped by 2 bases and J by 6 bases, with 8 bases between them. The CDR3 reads CASSYEGRQPQHF. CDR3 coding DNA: TGTGCCAGCAGTTACGAGGGTCGTCAGCCCCAGCATTTT.

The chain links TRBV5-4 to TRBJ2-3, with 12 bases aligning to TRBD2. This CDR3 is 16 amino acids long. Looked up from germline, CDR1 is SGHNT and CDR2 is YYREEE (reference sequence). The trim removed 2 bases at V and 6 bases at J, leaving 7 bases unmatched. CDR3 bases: TGTGCCAGCAGCTTTCGACTAGCGGGGGCGGGGGATACGCAGTATTTT. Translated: CASSFRLAGAGDTQYF.

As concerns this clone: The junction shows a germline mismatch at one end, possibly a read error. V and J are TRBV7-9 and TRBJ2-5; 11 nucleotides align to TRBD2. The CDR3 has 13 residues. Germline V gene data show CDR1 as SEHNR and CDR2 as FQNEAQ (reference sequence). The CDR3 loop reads CASSLADVAGGHF. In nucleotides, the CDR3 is TGTGCCAGCAGCTTAGCCGACGTAGCGGGGGGGCACTTC.

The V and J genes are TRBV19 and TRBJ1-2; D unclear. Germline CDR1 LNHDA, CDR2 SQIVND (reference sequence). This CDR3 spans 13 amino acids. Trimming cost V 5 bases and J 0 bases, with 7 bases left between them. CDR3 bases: TGTGCCAGTAGTGACACACCTAACTATGGCTACACCTTC. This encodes CASSDTPNYGYTF.

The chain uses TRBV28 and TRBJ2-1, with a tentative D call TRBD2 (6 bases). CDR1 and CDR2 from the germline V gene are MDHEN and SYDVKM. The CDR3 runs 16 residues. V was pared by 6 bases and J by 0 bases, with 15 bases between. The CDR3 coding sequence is TGTGCCAGCAGCCACCCGGGAGAGAGCTCCTACAATGAGCAGTTCTTC. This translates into CASSHPGESSYNEQFF.